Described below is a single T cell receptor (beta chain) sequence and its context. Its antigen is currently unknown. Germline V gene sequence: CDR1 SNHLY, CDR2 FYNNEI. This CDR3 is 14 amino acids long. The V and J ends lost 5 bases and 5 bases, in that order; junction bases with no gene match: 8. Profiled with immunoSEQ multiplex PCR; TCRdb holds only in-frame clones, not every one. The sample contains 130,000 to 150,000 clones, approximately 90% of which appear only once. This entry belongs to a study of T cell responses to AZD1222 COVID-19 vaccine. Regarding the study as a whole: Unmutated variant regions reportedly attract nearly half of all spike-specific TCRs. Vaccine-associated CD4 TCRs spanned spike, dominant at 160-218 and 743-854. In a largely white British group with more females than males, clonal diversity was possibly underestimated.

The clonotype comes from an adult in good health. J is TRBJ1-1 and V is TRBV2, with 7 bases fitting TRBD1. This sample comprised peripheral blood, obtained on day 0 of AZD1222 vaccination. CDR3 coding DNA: TGTGCCAGCAGTATAGAGCAGGGGGGAACTGAAGCTTTCTTT. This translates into CASSIEQGGTEAFF.